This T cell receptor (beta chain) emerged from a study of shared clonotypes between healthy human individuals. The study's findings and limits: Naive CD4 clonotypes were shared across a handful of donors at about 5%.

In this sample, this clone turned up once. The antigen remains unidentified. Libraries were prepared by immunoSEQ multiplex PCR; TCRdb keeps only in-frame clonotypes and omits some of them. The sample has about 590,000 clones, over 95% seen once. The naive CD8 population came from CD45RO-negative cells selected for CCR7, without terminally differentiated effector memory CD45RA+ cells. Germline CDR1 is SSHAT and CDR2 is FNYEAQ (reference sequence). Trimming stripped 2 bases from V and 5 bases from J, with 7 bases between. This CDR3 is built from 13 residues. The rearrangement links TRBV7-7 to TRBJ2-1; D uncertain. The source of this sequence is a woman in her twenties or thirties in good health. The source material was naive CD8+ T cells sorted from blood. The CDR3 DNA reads TGTGCCAGCAGCTTAAGCGCAAACAATGAGCAGTTCTTC. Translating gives CASSLSANNEQFF.